This is a list of T cell receptor beta chains from one sample in a study of T cell responses to AZD1222 COVID-19 vaccine. Here immunoSEQ multiplex PCR was the method, and the copy in TCRdb shows in-frame clones only, minus some. The sample records roughly 48,000 clones, 89% being singletons. Sequenced here: peripheral blood, sampled 28 days after the second AZD1222 dose. The receptors come from an adult who received the AZD1222 COVID-19 vaccine. Each CDR3 is given with its conserved first and last residue. D genes are given only for firm matches. For some rows the clone size is stated as once, few or many, or as a class when expanded; others skip it.

clone size | J gene | V gene | D gene | CDR3 DNA | CDR3 protein
. | TRBJ1-3 | TRBV12-5 | . | TGTGCTAGTGGTTTGTCAGGGACGGGAACTGGAAACACCATATATTTT | CASGLSGTGTGNTIYF
. | TRBJ2-5 | TRBV29-1 | TRBD2 | TGCAGCGTCGCAAGGGGGCTAGCGGGAGGGGAGACCCAGTACTTC | CSVARGLAGGETQYF
. | TRBJ2-3 | TRBV7-9 | . | TGTGCCAGCAGCTTAAGGCTTGGAGATACGCAGTATTTT | CASSLRLGDTQYF
. | TRBJ2-7 | TRBV28 | TRBD1 | TGTGCCAGCAGTTTCGGTCAGGGGGTCAACGAGCAGTACTTC | CASSFGQGVNEQYF
. | TRBJ1-2 | TRBV5-4 | . | TGTGCCAGCAGCTTGCCCGGGGGGGACTATGGCTACACCTTC | CASSLPGGDYGYTF
. | TRBJ2-7 | TRBV7-2 | . | TGTGCCAGCAGCTTGGCGGGGCTCGGGACCTACGAGCAGTACTTC | CASSLAGLGTYEQYF
. | TRBJ2-5 | TRBV29-1 | TRBD2 | TGCAGCGTTGGACCGCGTGCGGGAGGAGAGACCCAGTACTTC | CSVGPRAGGETQYF
. | TRBJ2-1 | TRBV7-9 | TRBD2 | TGTGCCAGCCAGTCTGCGGGAGGTCTAAATGAGCAGTTCTTC | CASQSAGGLNEQFF
. | TRBJ1-2 | TRBV19 | . | TGTGCCAGTTGGGACGGATACTATGGCTACACCTTC | CASWDGYYGYTF
. | TRBJ2-7 | TRBV19 | TRBD2 | TGTGCCAGTAGTATGCGGCGGGAGATCTACGAGCAGTACTTC | CASSMRREIYEQYF
. | TRBJ1-1 | TRBV11-3 | . | TGTGCCAGCAGCTTAAGGTCTGTGGGGACTGAAGCTTTCTTT | CASSLRSVGTEAFF
. | TRBJ2-1 | TRBV6-4 | TRBD2 | TGTGCCAGCAGTGACTCTTCGGGGGGGAACAATGAGCAGTTCTTC | CASSDSSGGNNEQFF
. | TRBJ2-7 | TRBV5-1 | . | TGCGCCAGCAGCCCCTCTGGGGGTGTGAACGAGCAGTACTTC | CASSPSGGVNEQYF
. | TRBJ2-7 | TRBV13 | . | TGTGCCAGCAGCTTGATCAGGTCCGGGAGTGGGAACGAGCAGTACTTC | CASSLIRSGSGNEQYF
. | TRBJ1-1 | TRBV3-1/TRBV3-2 | . | TGTGCCAGCAGCTTACCCGTGGGGGAAGCTTTCTTT | CASSLPVGEAFF
. | TRBJ2-6 | TRBV5-5 | . | TGTGCCAGCAGCTTGGGTGACTCTGGGGCCAACGTCCTGACTTTC | CASSLGDSGANVLTF
. | TRBJ2-3 | TRBV6-1 | TRBD2 | TGTGCCAGCAGTGAATATCGGGGGGGTCGATCCACAGATACGCAGTATTTT | CASSEYRGGRSTDTQYF
. | TRBJ1-2 | TRBV5-1 | . | TGCGCCAGCAGCTGGACCCGGGGCAACTATGGCTACACCTTC | CASSWTRGNYGYTF
. | TRBJ1-4 | TRBV6-5 | . | TGTGCCAGCAGTAAAACCGGGACGGAATTAGGGCTGTTTTTT | CASSKTGTELGLFF
once | TRBJ2-2 | TRBV28 | . | TGTGCCAGCAGCCCTAAAGCCGGGGGCCACACCGGGGAGCTGTTTTTT | CASSPKAGGHTGELFF
few | TRBJ2-7 | TRBV19 | . | TGTGCCAGTAGTATTTACGGGGGAGGTTTGTACGAGCAGTACTTC | CASSIYGGGLYEQYF
. | TRBJ2-3 | TRBV7-2 | . | TGTGCCAGCAGTAAAAGGGTGAGCGGCACAGATACGCAGTATTTT | CASSKRVSGTDTQYF
. | TRBJ2-3 | TRBV5-6 | . | TGTGCCAGCAGCTACTCATCCACAGATACGCAGTATTTT | CASSYSSTDTQYF
. | TRBJ2-7 | TRBV3-1/TRBV3-2 | . | TGTGCCAGCAGCCAAGCACGGGGTTGGTATGGCGAGCAGTACTTC | CASSQARGWYGEQYF
. | TRBJ1-6 | TRBV10-3 | . | TGTGCCATCAGTGACAGGGAAAATTCACCCCTCCACTTT | CAISDRENSPLHF
. | TRBJ1-6 | TRBV11-2 | TRBD1 | TGTGCCAGCAGCTGGGACAGGGTTAATTCACCCCTCCACTTT | CASSWDRVNSPLHF
. | TRBJ2-5 | TRBV18 | . | TGTGCCAGCTCCCTTGGGACAGGGACTAGGGAAGAGACCCAGTACTTC | CASSLGTGTREETQYF
. | TRBJ2-7 | TRBV5-5 | . | TGTGCCAGCAGCTTTCAAGGAGCCACTAGCGAGCAGTACTTC | CASSFQGATSEQYF
. | TRBJ1-2 | TRBV18 | TRBD1 | TGTGCCTCTTCAGGGGGCGGGGACTATGGCTACACCTTC | CASSGGGDYGYTF
. | TRBJ2-5 | TRBV19 | . | TGTGCCAGTAGTATCCAGTACCAAGAGACCCAGTACTTC | CASSIQYQETQYF
. | TRBJ1-2 | TRBV7-9 | . | TGTGCCAGCAGCGCAGCAGGGTACTATGGCTACACCTTC | CASSAAGYYGYTF
. | TRBJ2-3 | TRBV12-2 | . | TGTGCAAGTCGCTTGTCCCAGCGGGCCTTCACAGATACGCAGTATTTT | CASRLSQRAFTDTQYF
. | TRBJ2-7 | TRBV12-3/TRBV12-4 | . | TGTGCCAGCAGGCCCCGGGACACCTACGAGCAGTACTTC | CASRPRDTYEQYF
. | TRBJ1-5 | TRBV13 | . | TGTGCCAGCAGCTGGGGGCGGGGAAACAATCAGCCCCAGCATTTT | CASSWGRGNNQPQHF
. | TRBJ1-6 | TRBV5-1 | . | TGCGCCAGCAGCTTGGACAGGGTGCGTAATTCACCCCTCCACTTT | CASSLDRVRNSPLHF
. | TRBJ2-7 | TRBV15 | . | TGTGCCACCAGCAGAGATCCGACTTTCGGCGAGCAGTACTTC | CATSRDPTFGEQYF
. | TRBJ1-1 | TRBV19 | . | TGTGCCAGTAGTATAGATCTTAGGGGCAGGGTTAACGTGAACACTGAAGCTTTCTTT | CASSIDLRGRVNVNTEAFF
. | TRBJ2-5 | TRBV28 | TRBD2 | TGTGCCAGCGGCTCACAACTAGCGGGAGCTCAAGAGACCCAGTACTTC | CASGSQLAGAQETQYF
once | TRBJ1-1 | TRBV19 | . | TGTGCCAGTAGTACAGCGACAGGAGGGACGGGGACTGAAGCTTTCTTT | CASSTATGGTGTEAFF
. | TRBJ2-1 | TRBV19 | . | TGTGCCAGTAGTATAGGACAGTACAATGAGCAGTTCTTC | CASSIGQYNEQFF
. | TRBJ2-7 | TRBV7-2 | . | TGTGCCAGCAGCACCCCGGTCCGAAAAGAGCAGTACTTC | CASSTPVRKEQYF
. | TRBJ2-2 | TRBV7-3 | . | TGTGCCAGCAGCCCGGACCGGATCACCGGGGAGCTGTTTTTT | CASSPDRITGELFF
. | TRBJ1-2 | TRBV4-1 | TRBD1 | TGCGCCAGCAGCCAACCGACAGGGAGTCGCGGCGGCTACACCTTC | CASSQPTGSRGGYTF
. | TRBJ1-5 | TRBV27 | TRBD1 | TGTGCCAGCAGTTTGACAGGGGAGAAAAGTAATCAGCCCCAGCATTTT | CASSLTGEKSNQPQHF
. | TRBJ2-2 | TRBV28 | . | TGTGCCAGCAGTCCTTCCGCGGGACGCACCGGGGAGCTGTTTTTT | CASSPSAGRTGELFF
. | TRBJ2-1 | TRBV3-1/TRBV3-2 | TRBD2 | TGTGCCAGCAGCCAAAGTACTAGCGGGGACAATGAGCAGTTCTTC | CASSQSTSGDNEQFF
. | TRBJ2-3 | TRBV3-1/TRBV3-2 | TRBD2 | TGTGCCAGCAGCACAAACGTCCTAGCGGGAAGAGGGTATACGCAGTATTTT | CASSTNVLAGRGYTQYF
. | TRBJ2-1 | TRBV24-1 | TRBD2 | TGTGCCACCAGTTTTTCTAGCGGGAGGGAGGAGCAGTTCTTC | CATSFSSGREEQFF
. | TRBJ2-5 | TRBV6-5 | . | TGTGCCAGCAGTTACTCTTTCGGCCTCCAAGAGACCCAGTACTTC | CASSYSFGLQETQYF
. | TRBJ1-2 | TRBV10-3 | . | TGTGCCATCAGCAAAAGTGAGGGCGCGGATGGCTACACCTTC | CAISKSEGADGYTF
. | TRBJ1-2 | TRBV7-9 | . | TGTGCCAGCAGCTTAGATGGGCCACCAGCCGATGGCTACACCTTC | CASSLDGPPADGYTF
. | TRBJ2-7 | TRBV5-6 | . | TGTGCCAGCAGCTTGGGGGGTGGATCCTACGAGCAGTACTTC | CASSLGGGSYEQYF
. | TRBJ2-5 | TRBV5-4 | . | TGTGCCAGCAGCCGGGACCCCCAAGGGGAGACCCAGTACTTC | CASSRDPQGETQYF
. | TRBJ1-1 | TRBV28 | . | TGTGCCAGCAGTTCGAGGGGGGGGAACACTGAAGCTTTCTTT | CASSSRGGNTEAFF